Listed below are T cell receptor beta chains from one sample, sequenced in a study of cytomegalovirus exposure and HLA in healthy donors. Sequencing used immunoSEQ multiplex PCR; TCRdb keeps in-frame clones, though not all of them. Here the sample spans about 160,000 clones, over 80% being singletons. What was sequenced was PBMCs. These receptors were collected from a man aged 25-40 years in good health and CMV-seropositive. CDR3s include the opening cysteine and the closing phenylalanine or tryptophan. A D gene is named only where the DNA matches it firmly. Size is stated for part of the rows, as once, few or many counts, or as a class when the clone is expanded.

j_gene,abundance,v_gene,len,d_gene,CDR3nt,CDR3aa
TRBJ1-2,-,TRBV27,15,-,TGTGCCAGCAGTGCTGGAACAGGGATATCTAGGGGCTACACCTTC,CASSAGTGISRGYTF
TRBJ1-2,many,TRBV5-4,13,-,TGTGCCAGCAGCTCGCAGGGATGGGATGGCTACACCTTC,CASSSQGWDGYTF
TRBJ1-5,-,TRBV27,13,-,TGTGCCAGCACCCGAGGGAGGGGTCAGCCCCAGCATTTT,CASTRGRGQPQHF
TRBJ1-4,-,TRBV18,15,-,TGTGCCAGCTCACCAAGTGCGGCAGCTAATGAAAAACTGTTTTTT,CASSPSAAANEKLFF
TRBJ2-5,-,TRBV2,14,-,TGTGCCAGCAGTCGAGGGACCCAGGGGGGGACCCAGTACTTC,CASSRGTQGGTQYF
TRBJ2-5,-,TRBV7-2,12,-,TGTGCCAGCAGCTTAATTCGGGAGACCCAGTACTTC,CASSLIRETQYF
TRBJ2-1,-,TRBV4-1,16,TRBD1,TGCGCCAGCAGCCATGGAACCGGGACAGGGAACAATGAGCAGTTCTTC,CASSHGTGTGNNEQFF
TRBJ1-1,-,TRBV27,14,-,TGTGCCAGCAGTCTAACGAGGATGAACACTGAAGCTTTCTTT,CASSLTRMNTEAFF
TRBJ2-3,-,TRBV9,15,TRBD2,TGTGCCAGCAGCGTAGTAGCGGGGGGCGCAGATACGCAGTATTTT,CASSVVAGGADTQYF
TRBJ2-7,-,TRBV6-5,15,TRBD2,TGTGCCAGCAAAGGACTAGCGGGGGGTTCCTACGAGCAGTACTTC,CASKGLAGGSYEQYF
TRBJ2-2,-,TRBV10-3,16,TRBD2,TGTGCCATCAGCACCGGACTAGCGGGGAACACCGGGGAGCTGTTTTTT,CAISTGLAGNTGELFF
TRBJ2-2,-,TRBV7-3,16,-,TGTGCCAGCAGCTTAGTTCGAGAATTCGGGGCCGGGGAGCTGTTTTTT,CASSLVREFGAGELFF
TRBJ2-7,-,TRBV7-2,18,TRBD2,TGTGCCAGCAGCTTCGGGACTAGCGGGGGGGCCGTGTCCTACGAGCAGTACTTC,CASSFGTSGGAVSYEQYF
TRBJ2-3,-,TRBV2,12,-,TGTGCCAGCAGTGAAGTTGCGGGAACGCAGTATTTT,CASSEVAGTQYF
TRBJ2-3,-,TRBV2,14,TRBD2,TGTGCCAGCAGCACCAGCGGGGGGGCGGATACGCAGTATTTT,CASSTSGGADTQYF
TRBJ2-4,-,TRBV4-3,13,TRBD1,TGCGCCAGCAGCCACGACAGGGGAAACATTCAGTACTTC,CASSHDRGNIQYF
TRBJ1-3,-,TRBV7-2,17,TRBD1,TGTGCCAGCAGCTTTGGGACAGGGCCGAGCTCTGGAAACACCATATATTTT,CASSFGTGPSSGNTIYF
TRBJ1-4,-,TRBV30,11,TRBD1,TGTGCCTGTAACAGGGGTGAAAAACTGTTTTTT,CACNRGEKLFF
TRBJ1-2,-,TRBV5-6,14,TRBD1,TGTGCCAGCGACCACAGGGGAGGTAACTATGGCTACACCTTC,CASDHRGGNYGYTF